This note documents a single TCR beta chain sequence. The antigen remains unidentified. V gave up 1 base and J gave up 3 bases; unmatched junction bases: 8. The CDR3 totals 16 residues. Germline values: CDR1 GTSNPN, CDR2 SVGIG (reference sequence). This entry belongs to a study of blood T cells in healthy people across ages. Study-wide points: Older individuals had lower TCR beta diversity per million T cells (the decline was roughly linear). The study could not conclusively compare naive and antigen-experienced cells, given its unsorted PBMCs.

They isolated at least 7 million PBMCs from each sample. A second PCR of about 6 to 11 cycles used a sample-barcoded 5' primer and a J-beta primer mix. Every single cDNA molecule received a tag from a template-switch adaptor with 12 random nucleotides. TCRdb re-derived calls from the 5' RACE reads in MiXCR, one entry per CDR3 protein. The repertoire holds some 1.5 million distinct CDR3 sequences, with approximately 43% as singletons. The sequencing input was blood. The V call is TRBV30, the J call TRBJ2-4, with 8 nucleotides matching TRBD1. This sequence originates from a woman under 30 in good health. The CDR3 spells CAWSAGQGSVKNIQYF. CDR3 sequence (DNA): TGTGCCTGGAGTGCCGGACAGGGTTCGGTCAAAAACATTCAGTACTTC.